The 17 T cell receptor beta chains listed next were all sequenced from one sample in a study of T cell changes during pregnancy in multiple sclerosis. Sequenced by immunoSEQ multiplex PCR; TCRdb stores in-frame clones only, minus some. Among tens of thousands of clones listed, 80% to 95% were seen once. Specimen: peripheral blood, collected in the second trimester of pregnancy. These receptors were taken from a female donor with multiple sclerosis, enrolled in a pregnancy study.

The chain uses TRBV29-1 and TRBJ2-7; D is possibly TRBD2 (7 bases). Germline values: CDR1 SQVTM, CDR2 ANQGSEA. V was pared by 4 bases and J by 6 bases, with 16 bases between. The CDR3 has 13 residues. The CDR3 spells CSVGSGEGGEQYF. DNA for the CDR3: TGCAGCGTTGGGTCAGGGGAGGGGGGCGAGCAGTACTTC.

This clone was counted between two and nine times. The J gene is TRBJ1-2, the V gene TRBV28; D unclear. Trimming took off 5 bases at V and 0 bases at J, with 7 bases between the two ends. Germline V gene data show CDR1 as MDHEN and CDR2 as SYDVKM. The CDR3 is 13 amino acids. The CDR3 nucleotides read TGTGCCAGCAGTGAGAACCCTAACTATGGCTACACCTTC. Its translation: CASSENPNYGYTF.

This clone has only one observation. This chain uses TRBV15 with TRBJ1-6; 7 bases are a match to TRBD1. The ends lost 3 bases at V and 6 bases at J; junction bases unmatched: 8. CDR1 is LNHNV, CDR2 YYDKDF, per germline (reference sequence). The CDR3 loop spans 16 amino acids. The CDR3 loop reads CATSSITGTANSPLHF. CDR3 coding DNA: TGTGCCACCAGCAGTATTACCGGGACAGCTAATTCACCCCTCCACTTT.

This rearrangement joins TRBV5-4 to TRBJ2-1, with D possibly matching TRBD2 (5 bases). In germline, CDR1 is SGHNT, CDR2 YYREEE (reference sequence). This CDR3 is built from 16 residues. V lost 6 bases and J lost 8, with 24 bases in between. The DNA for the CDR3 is TGTGCCAGCACACTCACCGGGAAGAACCGATTCTATGAGCAGTTCTTC. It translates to CASTLTGKNRFYEQFF.

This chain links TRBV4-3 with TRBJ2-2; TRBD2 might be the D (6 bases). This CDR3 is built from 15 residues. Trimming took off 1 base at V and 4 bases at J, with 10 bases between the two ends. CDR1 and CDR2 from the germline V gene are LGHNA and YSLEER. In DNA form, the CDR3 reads TGCGCCAGCAGCCAAGTGGGACTGAGCACCGGGGAGCTGTTTTTT. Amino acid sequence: CASSQVGLSTGELFF.

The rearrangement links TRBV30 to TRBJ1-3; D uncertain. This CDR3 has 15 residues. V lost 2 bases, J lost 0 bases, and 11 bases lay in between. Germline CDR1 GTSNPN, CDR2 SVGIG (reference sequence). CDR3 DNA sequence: TGTGCCTGGAGTCGGAGCGGATTCTCTGGAAACACCATATATTTT. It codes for CAWSRSGFSGNTIYF.

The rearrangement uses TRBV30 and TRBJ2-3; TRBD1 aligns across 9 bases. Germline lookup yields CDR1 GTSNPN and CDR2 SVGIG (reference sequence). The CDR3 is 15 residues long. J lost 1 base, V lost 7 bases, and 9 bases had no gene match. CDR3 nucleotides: TGTGCCTTGCCCACACGGACAGGGGGCACAGATACGCAGTATTTT. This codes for CALPTRTGGTDTQYF. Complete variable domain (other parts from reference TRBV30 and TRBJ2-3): SQTIHQWPATLVQPVGSPLSLECTVEGTSNPNLYWYRQAAGRGLQLLFYSVGIGQISSEVPQNLSASRPQDRQFILSSKKLLLSDSGFYLCALPTRTGGTDTQYFGPGTRLTVL.

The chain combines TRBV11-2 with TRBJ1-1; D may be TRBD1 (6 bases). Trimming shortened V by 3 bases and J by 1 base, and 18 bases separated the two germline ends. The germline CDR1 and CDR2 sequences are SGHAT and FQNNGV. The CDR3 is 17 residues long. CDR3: CASSFARGGMTNTEAFF. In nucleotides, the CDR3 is TGTGCCAGCAGCTTCGCAAGGGGGGGGATGACGAACACTGAAGCTTTCTTT.

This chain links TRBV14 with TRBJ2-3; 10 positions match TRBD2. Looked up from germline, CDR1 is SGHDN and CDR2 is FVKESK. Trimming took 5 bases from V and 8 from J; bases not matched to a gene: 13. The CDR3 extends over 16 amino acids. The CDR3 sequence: CASSEFQSGGATTQYF. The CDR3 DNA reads TGTGCCAGCAGCGAATTCCAAAGCGGGGGGGCCACTACGCAGTATTTT. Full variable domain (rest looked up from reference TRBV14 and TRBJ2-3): EAGVTQFPSHSVIEKGQTVTLRCDPISGHDNLYWYRRVMGKEIKFLLHFVKESKQDESGMPNNRFLAERTGGTYSTLKVQPAELEDSGVYFCASSEFQSGGATTQYFGPGTRLTVL.

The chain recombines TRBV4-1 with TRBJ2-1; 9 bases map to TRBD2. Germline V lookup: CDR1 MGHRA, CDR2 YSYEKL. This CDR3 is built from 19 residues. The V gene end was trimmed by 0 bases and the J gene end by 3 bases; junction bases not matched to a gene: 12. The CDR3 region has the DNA TGCGCCAGCAGCCAAGAGTGGACGGGGCTAGCGGGACACTACAATGAGCAGTTCTTC. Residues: CASSQEWTGLAGHYNEQFF.

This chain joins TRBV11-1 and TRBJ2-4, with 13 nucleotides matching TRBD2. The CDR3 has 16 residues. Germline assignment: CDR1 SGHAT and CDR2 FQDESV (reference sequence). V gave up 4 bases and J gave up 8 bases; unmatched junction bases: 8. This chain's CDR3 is CASSSGGLAGMYIQYF. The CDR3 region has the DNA TGTGCCAGCAGCTCAGGGGGACTAGCGGGGATGTACATTCAGTACTTC.

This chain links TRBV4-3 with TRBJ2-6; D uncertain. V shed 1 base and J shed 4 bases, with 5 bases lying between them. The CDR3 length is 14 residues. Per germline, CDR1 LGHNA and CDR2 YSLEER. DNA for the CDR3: TGCGCCAGCAGCCAAGTCCTGGGGGCCAACGTCCTGACTTTC. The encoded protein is CASSQVLGANVLTF.

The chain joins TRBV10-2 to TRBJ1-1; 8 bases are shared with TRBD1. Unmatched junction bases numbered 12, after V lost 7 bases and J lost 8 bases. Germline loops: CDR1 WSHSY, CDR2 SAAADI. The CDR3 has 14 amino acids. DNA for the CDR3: TGCGCCAGCACTGCTCCCGACAGGGGAGGAGAAGCTTTCTTT. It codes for CASTAPDRGGEAFF.

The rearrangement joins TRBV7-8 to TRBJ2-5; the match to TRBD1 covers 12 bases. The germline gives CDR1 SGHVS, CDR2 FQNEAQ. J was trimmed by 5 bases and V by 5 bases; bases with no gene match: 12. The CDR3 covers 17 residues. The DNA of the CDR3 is TGTGCCAGCAGCACGGACCCCGGGACAGGGGGCGAGGAGACCCAGTACTTC. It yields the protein CASSTDPGTGGEETQYF.

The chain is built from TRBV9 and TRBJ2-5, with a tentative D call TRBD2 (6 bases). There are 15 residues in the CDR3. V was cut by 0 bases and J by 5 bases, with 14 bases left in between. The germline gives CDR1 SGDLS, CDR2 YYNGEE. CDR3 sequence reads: CASSVVGQGGETQYF. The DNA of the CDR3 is TGTGCCAGCAGCGTAGTAGGGCAGGGAGGCGAGACCCAGTACTTC.

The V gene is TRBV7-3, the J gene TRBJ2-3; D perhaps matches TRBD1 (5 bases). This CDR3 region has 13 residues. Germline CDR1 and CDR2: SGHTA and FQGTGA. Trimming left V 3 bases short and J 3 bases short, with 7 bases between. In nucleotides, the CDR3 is TGTGCCAGCAGCTTTAGGGGAACAGATACGCAGTATTTT. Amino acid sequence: CASSFRGTDTQYF.

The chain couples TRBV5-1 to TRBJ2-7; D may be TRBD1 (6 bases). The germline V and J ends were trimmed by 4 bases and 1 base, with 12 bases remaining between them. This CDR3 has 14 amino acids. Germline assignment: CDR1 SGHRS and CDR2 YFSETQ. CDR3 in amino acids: CASSLTGYSYEQYF. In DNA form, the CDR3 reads TGCGCCAGCAGCCTGACAGGTTATTCCTACGAGCAGTACTTC.